This TCR beta chain comes out of a study of T-cell reconstitution after alpha-beta-depleted transplantation in children. To note about this clonotype: The antigen is not known.

The TCRbeta library incorporated unique molecular identifiers. TCRdb re-called the PCR reads with MiXCR, one entry per CDR3 protein. The sample has 85,000 to 120,000 distinct CDR3 sequences, roughly 7.2% seen once. General study findings and limits: Several patients had high TCRbeta diversity at day 60; it came from surviving recipient T cells and thymic progenitors.

V lost 3 bases and J 7 bases, leaving 17 bases between the germline ends. Germline loops: CDR1 SGDLS, CDR2 YYNGEE. The CDR3 is 16 amino acids. The gene calls are TRBV9 and TRBJ1-6; D remains unclear. The sequences come from PBMCs, collected before TCRalphabeta/CD19-depleted stem cell transplant. This clonotype was sampled from a boy aged 2 to 9 with acute lymphoblastic leukemia, due to receive a stem cell transplant. This CDR3 reads CASSALPETANSPLHF. The CDR3 bases are TGTGCCAGCAGCGCCCTTCCGGAGACGGCGAATTCACCCCTCCACTTT.